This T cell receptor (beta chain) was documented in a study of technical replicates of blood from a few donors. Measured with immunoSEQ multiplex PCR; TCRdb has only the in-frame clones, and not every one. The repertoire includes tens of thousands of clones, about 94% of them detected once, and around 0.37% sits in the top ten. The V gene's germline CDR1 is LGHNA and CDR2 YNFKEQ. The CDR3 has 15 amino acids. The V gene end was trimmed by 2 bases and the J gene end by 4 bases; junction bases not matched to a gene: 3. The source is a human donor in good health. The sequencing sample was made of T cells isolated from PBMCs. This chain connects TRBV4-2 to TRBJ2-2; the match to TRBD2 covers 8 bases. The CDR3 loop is CASSQSGSPTGELFF. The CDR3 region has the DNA TGTGCCAGCAGCCAAAGCGGGAGTCCCACCGGGGAGCTGTTTTTT.